Below are 28 T cell receptor beta chains sequenced from a single sample in a study of blood T cells in healthy people across ages. With a J-beta primer mix and a sample-barcoded 5' primer, a second PCR ran about 6 to 11 cycles. In TCRdb, the 5' RACE reads were re-called with MiXCR into one record per CDR3 protein. The top ten clones hold 10% to 12% of a sample with roughly 1.6 million distinct CDR3 sequences, around 36% of them seen once. The sequencing sample was made of blood. The origin of the receptors is a woman in her twenties or thirties in good health.

This sequence joins TRBV27 and TRBJ1-1; 7 nucleotides align to TRBD1. Per germline, CDR1 MNHEY and CDR2 SMNVEV (reference sequence). V gave up 6 bases and J gave up 4 bases; unmatched junction bases: 8. This CDR3 spans 14 amino acids. The chain's CDR3 is CASREDRVSTEAFF. DNA of the CDR3: TGTGCCAGCAGAGAAGACAGGGTGAGCACTGAAGCTTTCTTT.

This clonotype was seen repeatedly, ten times or more. The chain combines TRBV4-1 with TRBJ2-3, with 8 bases lining up with TRBD1. The CDR3 spans 17 residues. Trimming took 2 bases from V and 2 from J; bases not matched to a gene: 9. Germline lookup yields CDR1 MGHRA and CDR2 YSYEKL. The CDR3 DNA reads TGCGCCAGCAGCCAATCTACTTGGACAGGGCTCACAGATACGCAGTATTTT. It specifies CASSQSTWTGLTDTQYF.

This sequence joins TRBV4-2 and TRBJ2-3, with 8 positions matching TRBD1. In germline, CDR1 is LGHNA, CDR2 YNFKEQ. The CDR3 is 17 amino acids. The V segment lost 4 bases and the J segment 3 bases; nucleotides outside the gene matches: 12. As DNA, the CDR3 is TGTGCCAGCAGCCCCTCCACAGGGGGGTCAAGGACAGATACGCAGTATTTT. Protein sequence: CASSPSTGGSRTDTQYF.

The gene calls are TRBV12-3 or TRBV12-4 and TRBJ2-7; possible D gene TRBD1, 6 bases. The CDR3 spans 14 residues. V was pared by 2 bases and J by 3 bases, with 11 bases between. For the CDR3, the DNA is TGTGCCAGCAGTTTAACCAGGGGATTCTACGAGCAGTACTTC. It codes for CASSLTRGFYEQYF.

This clonotype was observed a handful of times. The V call is TRBV27, the J call TRBJ2-7; D may match TRBD1 or TRBD2 (5 bases each). Germline-derived CDR1 and CDR2 are MNHEY and SMNVEV (reference sequence). This CDR3 has 14 residues. V lost 2 bases and J 2 bases, leaving 10 bases between the germline ends. In DNA, the CDR3 is TGTGCCAGCAGTTTAATCGAGGGACCCTACGAGCAGTACTTC. This gives the protein CASSLIEGPYEQYF.

The CDR3 is CASSPRETDTDTQYF. DNA for the CDR3: TGTGCCAGCTCACCACGAGAGACAGACACAGATACGCAGTATTTT. The chain employs TRBV18 and TRBJ2-3; possibly TRBD1 for D (5 bases). The CDR3 contains 15 residues. The germline CDR1 and CDR2 sequences are KGHSH and LQKENI. Trimming shortened V by 1 base and J by 2 bases, and 10 bases separated the two germline ends. Variable domain in full (rest from reference TRBV18 and TRBJ2-3): NAGVMQNPRHLVRRRGQEARLRCSPMKGHSHVYWYRQLPEEGLKFMVYLQKENIIDESGMPKERFSAEFPKEGPSILRIQQVVRGDSAAYFCASSPRETDTDTQYFGPGTRLTVL.

This clonotype was seen only a few times. The chain has TRBV4-1 and TRBJ1-5, with a weak D call TRBD1 (6 bases). This CDR3 is 16 amino acids long. Germline assignment: CDR1 MGHRA and CDR2 YSYEKL. Trimming took 0 bases from V and 5 from J, leaving 14 bases between them. The CDR3 is CASSQETGGLDQPQHF. For the CDR3, the DNA is TGCGCCAGCAGCCAAGAGACGGGGGGCTTGGATCAGCCCCAGCATTTT.

This clonotype was observed many times. The genes are TRBV12-3 or TRBV12-4 and TRBJ1-2, with D possibly being TRBD1 (5 bases). The CDR3 spans 11 residues. The V gene lost 5 bases and the J gene lost 7 bases, with 8 bases spanning the gap. Written as DNA, the CDR3 is TGTGCCAGCAGTCCAGGGACTGGCTACACCTTC. Protein sequence: CASSPGTGYTF.

The chain carries TRBV4-1 and TRBJ2-3, with D tentatively TRBD2 (5 bases). Germline V gene sequence: CDR1 MGHRA, CDR2 YSYEKL. The length of the CDR3 is 18 residues. Trimming removed 2 bases from V and 1 base from J, with 19 bases in between. The CDR3 sequence: CASSQQWRGPLGTDTQYF. The CDR3 DNA sequence: TGCGCCAGCAGCCAACAGTGGAGAGGGCCCTTGGGCACAGATACGCAGTATTTT.

The CDR3 bases are TGCAGTGCCAATGGGGGTCTTACTGGGGCCAACGTCCTGACTTTC. Translating it yields CSANGGLTGANVLTF. This chain links TRBV20-1 with TRBJ2-6; D may correspond to TRBD1 or TRBD2 (5 bases each). The CDR3 runs to 15 residues. Trimming removed 6 bases at V and 2 bases at J, with 14 bases between. The germline gives CDR1 DFQATT, CDR2 SNEGSKA (reference sequence).

This clonotype was counted many times. V and J are TRBV10-3 and TRBJ2-7, with a possible D match to TRBD2 (5 bases). The germline V gene encodes CDR1 ENHRY and CDR2 SYGVKD. CDR3 length equals 12 residues. The V end was cut by 8 bases, the J end by 6 bases, with 14 bases between. The CDR3 is CAIAGPRGEQYF. In DNA form, the CDR3 reads TGTGCCATCGCAGGCCCCCGGGGCGAGCAGTACTTC.

In its sample, this clonotype was seen a few times. This chain joins TRBV14 and TRBJ2-6; unclear D gene. CDR1 is SGHDN, CDR2 FVKESK, per germline. Trimming removed 6 bases at V and 0 bases at J, with 9 bases between. This CDR3 is 15 amino acids long. The CDR3 here is CASRGRSSGANVLTF. The CDR3 nucleotides are TGTGCCAGCAGGGGAAGAAGCTCTGGGGCCAACGTCCTGACTTTC. Complete variable domain (other parts from reference TRBV14 and TRBJ2-6): EAGVTQFPSHSVIEKGQTVTLRCDPISGHDNLYWYRRVMGKEIKFLLHFVKESKQDESGMPNNRFLAERTGGTYSTLKVQPAELEDSGVYFCASRGRSSGANVLTFGAGSRLTVL.

The chain has TRBV20-1 and TRBJ2-7; 7 bases map to TRBD2. Germline assignment: CDR1 DFQATT and CDR2 SNEGSKA (reference sequence). The V and J ends lost 5 bases and 7 bases, in that order; junction bases with no gene match: 17. This CDR3 contains 15 residues. CDR3 sequence (DNA): TGCAGTGCTGGGCGATGGGGCGGGAGCCCCCGGGAGCAGTACTTC. Its translation is CSAGRWGGSPREQYF.

This chain uses TRBV5-1 with TRBJ2-3, with D hard to call. The V gene lost 4 bases and the J gene lost 1 base, with 13 bases spanning the gap. Germline-derived CDR1 and CDR2 are SGHRS and YFSETQ. CDR3 length: 15 amino acids. CDR3 DNA: TGCGCCAGCAGCCCCGGCACGATCGGCACAGATACGCAGTATTTT. Its protein product is CASSPGTIGTDTQYF.

This clonotype was observed many times. The rearrangement links TRBV25-1 to TRBJ2-7; the D is unclear. The CDR3 length is 11 residues. Germline-derived CDR1 and CDR2 are MGHDK and SYGVNS. The V and J ends lost 4 bases and 6 bases respectively, with 7 bases between them. DNA of the CDR3: TGTGCCAGCAGTGGGAGTGGCGAGCAGTACTTC. This codes for CASSGSGEQYF.

J is TRBJ1-5 and V is TRBV30; 10 positions agree with TRBD1. Germline-derived CDR1 and CDR2 are GTSNPN and SVGIG (reference sequence). The CDR3 totals 19 residues. J was trimmed by 2 bases and V by 1 base; bases with no gene match: 14. This CDR3 is CAWSALHRDRGFGNQPQHF. The CDR3 bases are TGTGCCTGGAGTGCCCTACACCGGGACAGGGGATTCGGCAATCAGCCCCAGCATTTT.

The sample holds many counts of this clonotype. The V gene is TRBV29-1, the J gene TRBJ1-2; D gene unclear. CDR3 length: 11 residues. With 6 bases removed from V and 3 bases from J, the gap between germline ends came to 8 bases. The germline gives CDR1 SQVTM, CDR2 ANQGSEA. CDR3 amino acids: CSVNFYYGYTF. CDR3 in DNA: TGCAGCGTAAATTTTTACTATGGCTACACCTTC.

This clonotype was found many times. The chain joins TRBV29-1 to TRBJ2-7; D assignment may be TRBD1 or TRBD2 (7 bases each). The germline gives CDR1 SQVTM, CDR2 ANQGSEA. Trimming pared 4 bases from V and 7 bases from J, leaving 23 bases between. The CDR3 sequence is 15 residues long. This CDR3 reads CSVAGEGASPWEQYF. CDR3 DNA: TGCAGCGTTGCTGGGGAGGGGGCGAGTCCCTGGGAGCAGTACTTC.

The chain has TRBV6-5 and TRBJ2-7; 9 bases are a match to TRBD2. In germline, CDR1 is MNHEY, CDR2 SVGAGI. The CDR3 sequence is 13 residues long. Losses at the gene ends were 6 bases for V and 7 bases for J; bases not matched to a gene: 7. The CDR3 protein is CASRSRLAGEQYF. CDR3 bases: TGTGCCAGCAGGAGTCGTCTAGCGGGGGAGCAGTACTTC.

As to this clonotype: The CDR3 does not end in the conserved phenylalanine or tryptophan, so this is likely a read error. The chain is built from TRBV15 and TRBJ2-7, with TRBD2 as a possible D gene (6 bases). V shed 3 bases and J shed 3 bases, with 15 bases lying between them. The CDR3 has 15 amino acids. Germline CDR1 LNHNV, CDR2 YYDKDF (reference sequence). The CDR3 bases are TGTGCCACCAGCAGGACCGGCGGGGTTAGCTACGAGCAGTACTGC. As protein: CATSRTGGVSYEQYC.

A few counts support this clonotype. This rearrangement joins TRBV6-1 to TRBJ1-2; D call uncertain. This CDR3 comprises 11 residues. V was shortened by 6 bases and J by 5 bases, with 7 bases between the two germline ends. In germline, CDR1 is MNHNS, CDR2 SASEGT. CDR3 amino acids: CASRNRYGYTF. The CDR3 nucleotides are TGTGCCAGCAGAAACAGATATGGCTACACCTTC.

This rearrangement joins TRBV20-1 to TRBJ2-3; 7 bases are a match to TRBD1. This CDR3 comprises 15 residues. The V gene end was trimmed by 6 bases and the J gene end by 3 bases; junction bases not matched to a gene: 12. Germline V CDR1 and CDR2: DFQATT, SNEGSKA (reference sequence). The CDR3 DNA reads as TGCAGTGCCCGCTCCGCGACAGGGATAACAGATACGCAGTATTTT. This encodes CSARSATGITDTQYF.

This clonotype showed up many times. V and J are TRBV5-5 and TRBJ2-5; D assignment may be TRBD1 or TRBD2 (5 bases each). Trimming stripped 3 bases from V and 5 bases from J, with 20 bases between. Germline lookup yields CDR1 SGHKS and CDR2 YYEKEE (reference sequence). This CDR3 is built from 16 residues. This chain's CDR3 is CASSSLPGTPGETQYF. In nucleotides, the CDR3 is TGTGCCAGCAGCTCCTTACCGGGGACGCCGGGGGAGACCCAGTACTTC. Full variable domain (outside the CDR3, taken from reference TRBV5-5 and TRBJ2-5): DAGVTQSPTHLIKTRGQQVTLRCSPISGHKSVSWYQQVLGQGPQFIFQYYEKEERGRGNFPDRFSARQFPNYSSELNVNALLLGDSALYLCASSSLPGTPGETQYFGPGTRLLVL.

The gene calls are TRBV18 and TRBJ1-1; 8 bases are a match to TRBD1. Germline CDR1 KGHSH, CDR2 LQKENI. J was trimmed by 6 bases and V by 1 base; bases with no gene match: 7. CDR3 size: 15 residues. Written as DNA, the CDR3 is TGTGCCAGCTCACCACGAACGACAGGGGCTCCTGAAGCTTTCTTT. Protein product: CASSPRTTGAPEAFF.

This clonotype has ten or more counts. The chain uses TRBV20-1 and TRBJ2-7; the D is unclear. Trimming took 0 bases from V and 5 from J, leaving 5 bases between them. Germline V gene data show CDR1 as DFQATT and CDR2 as SNEGSKA (reference sequence). The CDR3 sequence is 11 residues long. CDR3 region: CSARDRDEQYF. The CDR3 nucleotides read TGCAGTGCTAGAGATCGCGACGAGCAGTACTTC.

This clonotype was detected a few times. V gene TRBV29-1 combines with J gene TRBJ1-2, with D perhaps matching TRBD1 (6 bases). V was shortened by 0 bases and J by 1 base, with 18 bases between the two germline ends. Germline V lookup: CDR1 SQVTM, CDR2 ANQGSEA. This CDR3 is built from 17 residues. For the CDR3, the DNA is TGCAGCGTTGAAGATCGGGGGCGGCGGGGGAATAACTATGGCTACACCTTC. It yields the protein CSVEDRGRRGNNYGYTF.

V usage is TRBV20-1 and J usage is TRBJ1-1, with D perhaps matching TRBD1 (6 bases). Germline V lookup: CDR1 DFQATT, CDR2 SNEGSKA (reference sequence). There are 15 residues in the CDR3. V was clipped by 2 bases and J by 4 bases, with 17 bases between them. The CDR3 loop reads CSARPTGGRGTEAFF. DNA of the CDR3: TGCAGTGCTAGACCCACGGGGGGCAGAGGCACTGAAGCTTTCTTT.

The table lists this clonotype with a few counts. J is TRBJ1-1 and V is TRBV4-1; no clear D. This CDR3 contains 16 residues. The germline CDR1 and CDR2 sequences are MGHRA and YSYEKL. Deletions cut 0 bases from V and 0 bases from J, with 11 bases between. The CDR3 reads CASSQDLGQLNTEAFF. For the CDR3, the DNA is TGCGCCAGCAGCCAAGATCTGGGTCAGTTGAACACTGAAGCTTTCTTT.